The 24 T cell receptor delta chains below were found in one sample sequenced in a study of delta chains in infants with herpesvirus infections. Reverse transcription of PBMC RNA used primers specific for the gamma and delta chains. TCRdb fed the RT-PCR reads into CATT to redo clone calling. Found here are over 1,500 delta-chain clones, 28% of them singletons; the top ten hold about a tenth. The sample in question was peripheral blood, obtained at time point 3 of longitudinal follow-up. Receptors originate from a human donor who was a Ugandan infant, either HIV-exposed or HIV-unexposed (not recorded which).

This clone is labeled large. CDR3 DNA sequence: TGTGCCTGTGACGGGGTGGTCCGGGACACCCGACAGATGTTTTTC. Translating gives CACDGVVRDTRQMFF. The chain combines TRDV2 with TRDJ3; D remains unclear. V was trimmed by 3 bases and J by 5 bases, leaving 10 bases between them. This CDR3 has 15 residues. Per the germline V gene, CDR1 is GEAIGNYY and CDR2 is EKD.

This clone has a handful of counts. The sample contains more than one DNA sequence encoding this CDR3. The V and J genes are TRDV3 and TRDJ1, with 9 positions matching TRDD3. The CDR3 has 17 amino acids. Per the germline V gene, CDR1 is TVYSNPD and CDR2 is GDNSRS (reference sequence). Trimming removed 2 bases from V and 0 bases from J; junction bases left unmatched: 13. In nucleotides, the CDR3 is TGTGCCTTTTCCCTACTGTACTGGGGGAGTCACACCGATAAACTCATCTTT. This sequence encodes CAFSLLYWGSHTDKLIF.

On this clone: One end of the junction is discordant with germline, which a read error may explain. Other nucleotide sequences in the sample specify the same CDR3. The genes are TRDV1 and TRDJ1; 8 bases are shared with TRDD3. Germline V lookup: CDR1 TSWWSYY, CDR2 QGS. The CDR3 runs 24 residues. CDR3 in DNA: TGTGCTCTTGGGGAACTCGCCTACTTTCGCACCGCACTGGGGGCCCAGAGGGGCACCGATAAGCTCATCTTT. Its protein product is CALGELAYFRTALGAQRGTDKLIF.

As concerns this clone: A much larger clone differs by one base, so this may be a read error. The chain uses TRDV2 and TRDJ3; 12 bases fit TRDD3. This CDR3 comprises 22 residues. The V segment lost 0 bases and the J segment 0 bases; nucleotides outside the gene matches: 11. The germline gives CDR1 GEAIGNYY, CDR2 EKD. This CDR3 is CACDTLRLGDTSSSWDTRQMFF. In nucleotides, the CDR3 is TGTGCCTGTGACACCTTACGACTGGGGGATACCTCTAGCTCCTGGGACACCCGACAGATGTTTTTC.

This clone was seen a few times. The V and J genes are TRDV2 and TRDJ1; 12 nucleotides agree with TRDD3. Looked up from germline, CDR1 is GEAIGNYY and CDR2 is EKD. Trimming at V came to 3 bases and at J to 0 bases, leaving 7 bases not matched to a gene. The CDR3 is 17 amino acids. CDR3 DNA: TGTGCCTGTGACCTACTGGGGGATACCCCGTACACCGATAAACTCATCTTT. Protein sequence: CACDLLGDTPYTDKLIF.

The genes are TRDV1 and TRDJ2; tentative D call: TRDD2 (5 bases). V was trimmed by 1 base and J by 4 bases, leaving 16 bases between them. The CDR3 covers 17 residues. Looked up from germline, CDR1 is TSWWSYY and CDR2 is QGS. The CDR3 reads CALGERQPTTTTAQLFF. In DNA, the CDR3 is TGTGCTCTTGGGGAACGCCAACCTACAACCACGACAGCACAACTCTTCTTT.

This clone was seen more than once but under ten times. V and J are TRDV3 and TRDJ1; TRDD3 agrees at 10 bases. V was pared by 1 base and J by 1 base, with 12 bases of the junction left unmatched. The CDR3 covers 17 residues. The germline gives CDR1 TVYSNPD, CDR2 GDNSRS (reference sequence). CDR3 bases: TGTGCCTTTACTTCAGACGGGGGATACGCGGGCACCGATAAACTCATCTTT. Encoded protein: CAFTSDGGYAGTDKLIF.

V gene TRDV1 combines with J gene TRDJ2, with D possibly being TRDD3 (9 bases). This CDR3 has 22 residues. V lost 2 bases and J lost 10, with 38 bases in between. Germline V gives CDR1 TSWWSYY, CDR2 QGS. CDR3 protein: CALGEDLGLPRFWGIWGEQLFF. The CDR3 DNA reads as TGTGCTCTTGGGGAAGATCTAGGCCTTCCTAGGTTTTGGGGGATATGGGGGGAACAACTCTTCTTT.

This clone was counted between two and nine times. The chain employs TRDV1 and TRDJ1; D is possibly TRDD2 (6 bases). Per germline, CDR1 TSWWSYY and CDR2 QGS. The CDR3 sequence is 20 residues long. V gave up 1 base and J gave up 0 bases, with 24 bases separating them. The CDR3 reads CALGERFLSYGGSNTDKLIF. CDR3 DNA sequence: TGTGCTCTTGGGGAACGTTTCCTATCCTACGGTGGATCTAACACCGATAAACTCATCTTT.

This chain uses TRDV1 with TRDJ1, with D possibly matching TRDD2 (5 bases). The germline V gene has CDR1 TSWWSYY and CDR2 QGS. The V end was cut by 6 bases, the J end by 0 bases, with 8 bases between. This CDR3 spans 13 amino acids. The CDR3 loop is CALGLPYTDKLIF. CDR3 in DNA: TGTGCTCTTGGTCTTCCCTACACCGATAAACTCATCTTT.

Comment on this clone: Just one base apart from a much larger clone, this may be a read error. At the DNA level, this CDR3 is encoded by other sequences in the same sample as well. The chain joins TRDV1 to TRDJ1; either TRDD2 or TRDD3 may fit D (5 bases each). Per the germline V gene, CDR1 is TSWWSYY and CDR2 is QGS. The length of the CDR3 is 16 residues. The CDR3 DNA reads TGTGCCCTTGGGGACGCCTACCCCTCGATACCTAGTAAACTCATCTTT. Protein product: CALGDAYPSIPSKLIF.

The genes are TRDV1 and TRDJ1; 8 bases map to TRDD3. Germline loops: CDR1 TSWWSYY, CDR2 QGS. V was clipped by 0 bases and J by 5 bases; unmatched bases: 8. The CDR3 is 16 residues long. The CDR3, as DNA: TGTGCTCTTGGGGAACTAGGTCGGGATACGCGGGATAAACTCATCTTT. It codes for CALGELGRDTRDKLIF.

Only a few counts were recorded for this clone. The chain uses TRDV1 and TRDJ1; the D call may be TRDD2 or TRDD3 (8 bases each). Germline CDR1 is TSWWSYY and CDR2 is QGS. Trimming took off 3 bases at V and 0 bases at J, with 23 bases between the two ends. The CDR3 contains 19 residues. In nucleotides, the CDR3 is TGTGCTCTTGGGGAGGTCTTCCTACCGGGGGATATGTACACCGATAAACTCATCTTT. It translates to CALGEVFLPGDMYTDKLIF.

The rearrangement joins TRDV1 to TRDJ1; TRDD3 might be the D (5 bases). With 2 bases removed from V and 2 bases from J, the gap between germline ends came to 18 bases. The CDR3 is 17 residues long. Germline lookup yields CDR1 TSWWSYY and CDR2 QGS. The CDR3 is CALGERMNTLKTDKLIF. CDR3 sequence (DNA): TGTGCTCTTGGGGAAAGGATGAATACGCTGAAAACCGATAAACTCATCTTT.

Concerning this clone: A much larger clone sits a single nucleotide away, making a read error possible. This sample includes further DNA sequences coding for the same CDR3. This chain joins TRDV3 and TRDJ1; maybe TRDD2 (9 bases). Germline V CDR1 and CDR2: TVYSNPD, GDNSRS (reference sequence). V dropped 4 bases and J dropped 6 bases, with 39 bases sitting between them. This CDR3 is built from 20 residues. This CDR3 reads CACRRISFLRNPGGANKLIF. CDR3 nucleotide sequence: TGTGCCTGCCGCCGGATTTCCTTCCTACGTAACCCTGGGGGAGCTAATAAACTCATCTTT.

The chain carries TRDV2 and TRDJ3; D unclear. There are 19 residues in the CDR3. Trimming stripped 3 bases from V and 0 bases from J, with 17 bases between. Germline V gives CDR1 GEAIGNYY, CDR2 EKD. The DNA of the CDR3 is TGTGCCTGTGACCAAAGTACGTTCACCCGCTCCTGGGACACCCGACAGATGTTTTTC. This encodes CACDQSTFTRSWDTRQMFF.

The chain carries TRDV1 and TRDJ1; 13 bases align to TRDD3. CDR1 TSWWSYY and CDR2 QGS come from the germline V gene. V was clipped by 2 bases and J by 5 bases; unmatched bases: 20. The CDR3 spans 21 residues. CDR3 protein: CALGEVLDPLLGDTREDKLIF. The CDR3 coding sequence is TGTGCTCTTGGGGAAGTCCTAGATCCCTTACTGGGGGATACGCGAGAGGATAAACTCATCTTT.

Turning to this clone: A much larger clone sits a single nucleotide away, making a read error possible. Other DNA sequences within the sample encode an identical CDR3. The chain couples TRDV2 to TRDJ3; 8 bases agree with TRDD3. Germline lookup yields CDR1 GEAIGNYY and CDR2 EKD. V was pared by 2 bases and J by 0 bases, with 2 bases of the junction left unmatched. This CDR3 is built from 17 residues. CDR3 sequence reads: CACDSTGGSWDTRQMFF. CDR3 nucleotide sequence: TGTGCCTGTGACAGTACTGGGGGCTCCTGGGACACCCGACAGATGTTTTTC.

This chain uses TRDV1 with TRDJ1; TRDD3 matches 7 bases. The CDR3 has 19 amino acids. V trimming: 4 bases; J trimming: 5 bases; junction bases outside the gene matches: 22. CDR1 and CDR2 (germline): TSWWSYY, QGS. As DNA, the CDR3 is TGTGCTCTTGGGGCCCGAGACTTACACTGGGGCACACAATTGGATAAACTCATCTTT. This encodes CALGARDLHWGTQLDKLIF.

Worth noting for this clone: A much larger clone differs from this one at a single base, so this may be a read error. The gene calls are TRDV2 and TRDJ2; D gene ambiguous. This CDR3 has 14 amino acids. CDR1 and CDR2 from the germline V gene are GEAIGNYY and EKD. The CDR3 here is CACATLVRTAQLFF. The CDR3 DNA sequence: TGTGCCTGTGCCACCCTGGTTCGGACAGCACAACTCTTCTTT.

This clone ranks as medium-sized. The chain employs TRDV1 and TRDJ1, with 11 bases aligning to TRDD3. The CDR3 spans 17 residues. V gave up 4 bases and J gave up 11 bases; unmatched junction bases: 18. Germline V gene lookup returns CDR1 TSWWSYY and CDR2 QGS. DNA for the CDR3: TGTGCTCTTGGGGCCTTCCTTCGGGACTGGGGGATAGGTGGTCTCATCTTT. Amino acids: CALGAFLRDWGIGGLIF.

This clone was seen only once. J is TRDJ2 and V is TRDV2, with 8 positions matching TRDD3. CDR1 GEAIGNYY and CDR2 EKD come from the germline V gene. V lost 2 bases to trimming and J lost 3 bases; unmatched junction nucleotides: 4. The CDR3 loop spans 15 amino acids. In DNA form, the CDR3 reads TGTGCCTGTGACATACGGGGGGATATGACAGCACAACTCTTCTTT. The encoded protein is CACDIRGDMTAQLFF.

This chain uses TRDV1 with TRDJ1; a possible D gene is TRDD3 (6 bases). V was clipped by 3 bases and J by 4 bases, with 27 bases between them. CDR3 size: 19 residues. CDR1 is TSWWSYY and CDR2 is QGS in the germline V gene. The CDR3, as DNA: TGTGCTCTTGGGGACGCTTCCGGTTGGGGGGCTCAAACCCACGATAAACTCATCTTT. It yields the protein CALGDASGWGAQTHDKLIF.

V is TRDV2 and J is TRDJ3; TRDD3 aligns across 9 bases. This CDR3 comprises 17 residues. The V gene end was trimmed by 0 bases and the J gene end by 4 bases; junction bases not matched to a gene: 3. Per germline, CDR1 GEAIGNYY and CDR2 EKD. The CDR3 reads CACDTAGGFWDTRQMFF. CDR3 nucleotides: TGTGCCTGTGACACCGCTGGGGGATTTTGGGACACCCGACAGATGTTTTTC.